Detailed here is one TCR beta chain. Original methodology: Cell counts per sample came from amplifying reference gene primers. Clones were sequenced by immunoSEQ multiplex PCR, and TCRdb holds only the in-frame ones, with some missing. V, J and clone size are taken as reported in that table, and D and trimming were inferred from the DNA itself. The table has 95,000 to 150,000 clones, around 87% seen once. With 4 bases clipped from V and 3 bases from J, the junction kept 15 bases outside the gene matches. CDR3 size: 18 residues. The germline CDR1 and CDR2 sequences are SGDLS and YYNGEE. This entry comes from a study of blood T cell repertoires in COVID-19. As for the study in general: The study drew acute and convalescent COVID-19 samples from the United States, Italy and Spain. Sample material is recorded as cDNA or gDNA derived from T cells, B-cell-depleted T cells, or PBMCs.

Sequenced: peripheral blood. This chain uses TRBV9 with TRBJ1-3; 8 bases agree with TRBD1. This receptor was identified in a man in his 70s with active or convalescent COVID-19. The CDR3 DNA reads TGTGCCAGCAGCAGCGGGCAGGGGGCGAAAAATTTTGGAAACACCATATATTTT. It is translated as CASSSGQGAKNFGNTIYF. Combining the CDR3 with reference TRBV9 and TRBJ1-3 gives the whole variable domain DSGVTQTPKHLITATGQRVTLRCSPRSGDLSVYWYQQSLDQGLQFLIQYYNGEERAKGNILERFSAQQFPDLHSELNLSSLELGDSALYFCASSSGQGAKNFGNTIYFGEGSWLTVV.